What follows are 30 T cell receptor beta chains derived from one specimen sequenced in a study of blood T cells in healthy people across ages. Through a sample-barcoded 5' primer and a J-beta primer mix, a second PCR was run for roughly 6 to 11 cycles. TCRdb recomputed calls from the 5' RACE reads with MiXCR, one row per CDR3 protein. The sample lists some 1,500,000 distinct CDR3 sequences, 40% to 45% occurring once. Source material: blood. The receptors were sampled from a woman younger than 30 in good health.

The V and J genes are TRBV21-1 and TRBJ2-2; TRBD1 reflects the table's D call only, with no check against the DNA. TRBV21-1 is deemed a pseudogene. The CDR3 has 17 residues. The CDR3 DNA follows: TGTGCCAGCAGCAAAGTGGAAGCGCCCGCGAACACCGGGGAGCTGTTTTTT. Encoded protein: CASSKVEAPANTGELFF.

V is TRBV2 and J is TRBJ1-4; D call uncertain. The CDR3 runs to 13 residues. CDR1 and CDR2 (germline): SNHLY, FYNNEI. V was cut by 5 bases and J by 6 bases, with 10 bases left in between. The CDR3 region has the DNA TGTGCCAGCAGTAGGGAACCCCATGAAAAACTGTTTTTT. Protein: CASSREPHEKLFF.

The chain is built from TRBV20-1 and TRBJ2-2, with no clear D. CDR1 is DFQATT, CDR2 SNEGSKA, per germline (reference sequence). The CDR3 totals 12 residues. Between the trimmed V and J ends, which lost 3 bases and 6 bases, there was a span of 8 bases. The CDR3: CSASEVSGELFF. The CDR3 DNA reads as TGCAGTGCTAGTGAGGTTTCCGGGGAGCTGTTTTTT.

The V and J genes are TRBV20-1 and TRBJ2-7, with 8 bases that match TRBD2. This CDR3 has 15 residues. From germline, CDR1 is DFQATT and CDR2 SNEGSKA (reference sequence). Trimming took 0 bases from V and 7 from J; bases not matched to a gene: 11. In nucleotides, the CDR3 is TGCAGTGCTAGAGATCGACTAGCGATCCACAATGAGCAGTACTTC. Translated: CSARDRLAIHNEQYF.

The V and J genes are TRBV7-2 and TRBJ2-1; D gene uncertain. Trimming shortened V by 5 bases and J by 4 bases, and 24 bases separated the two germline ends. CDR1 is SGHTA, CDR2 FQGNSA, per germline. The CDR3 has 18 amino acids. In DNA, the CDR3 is TGTGCCAGCAGCCCCATCTCCGACTGGCGCCGTCTTTACAATGAGCAGTTCTTC. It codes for CASSPISDWRRLYNEQFF.

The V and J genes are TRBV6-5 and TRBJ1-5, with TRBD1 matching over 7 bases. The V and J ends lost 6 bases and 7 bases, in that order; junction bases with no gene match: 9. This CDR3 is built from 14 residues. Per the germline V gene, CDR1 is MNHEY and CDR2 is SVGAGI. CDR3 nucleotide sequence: TGTGCCAGCAGCGATCAGGGGGGAGCACAGCCCCAGCATTTT. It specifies CASSDQGGAQPQHF.

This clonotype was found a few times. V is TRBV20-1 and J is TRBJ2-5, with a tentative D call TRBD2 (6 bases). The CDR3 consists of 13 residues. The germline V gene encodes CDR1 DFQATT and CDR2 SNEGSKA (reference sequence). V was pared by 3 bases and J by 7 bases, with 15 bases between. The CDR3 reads CSARRQGGGTQYF. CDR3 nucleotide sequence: TGCAGTGCTAGGCGGCAGGGAGGAGGGACCCAGTACTTC.

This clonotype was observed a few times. The CDR3 sequence: CASSLGTGKFQREKLFF. CDR3 bases: TGTGCCAGCAGCTTGGGGACAGGGAAGTTTCAACGTGAAAAACTGTTTTTT. The chain carries TRBV7-2 and TRBJ1-4, with TRBD1 identical over 9 bases. Germline CDR1 reads SGHTA; CDR2 reads FQGNSA. Trimming removed 3 bases from V and 7 bases from J; junction bases left unmatched: 12. This CDR3 spans 17 amino acids. The full variable domain, rest sourced from reference TRBV7-2 and TRBJ1-4, is GAGVSQSPSNKVTEKGKDVELRCDPISGHTALYWYRQSLGQGLEFLIYFQGNSAPDKSGLPSDRFSAERTGGSVSTLTIQRTQQEDSAVYLCASSLGTGKFQREKLFFGSGTQLSVL.

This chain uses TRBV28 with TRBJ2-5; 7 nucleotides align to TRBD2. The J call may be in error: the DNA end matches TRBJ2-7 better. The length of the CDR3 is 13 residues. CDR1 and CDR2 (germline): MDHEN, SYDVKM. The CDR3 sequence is CASSPAGVSEQYF. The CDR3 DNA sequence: TGTGCCAGCAGCCCCGCGGGAGTTTCCGAGCAGTACTTC.

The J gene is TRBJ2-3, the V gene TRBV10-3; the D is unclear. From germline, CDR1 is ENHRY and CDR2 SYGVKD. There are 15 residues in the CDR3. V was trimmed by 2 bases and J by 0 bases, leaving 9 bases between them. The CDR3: CAISEGLSSTDTQYF. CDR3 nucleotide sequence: TGTGCCATCAGTGAGGGGTTGTCTAGCACAGATACGCAGTATTTT.

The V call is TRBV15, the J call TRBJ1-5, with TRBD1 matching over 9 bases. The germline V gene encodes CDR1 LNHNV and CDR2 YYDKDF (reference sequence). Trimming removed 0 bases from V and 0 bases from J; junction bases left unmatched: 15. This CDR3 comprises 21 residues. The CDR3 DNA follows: TGTGCCACCAGCAGAGATACCGGGACAGGGTCTCTCCTTTATAGCAATCAGCCCCAGCATTTT. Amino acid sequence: CATSRDTGTGSLLYSNQPQHF.

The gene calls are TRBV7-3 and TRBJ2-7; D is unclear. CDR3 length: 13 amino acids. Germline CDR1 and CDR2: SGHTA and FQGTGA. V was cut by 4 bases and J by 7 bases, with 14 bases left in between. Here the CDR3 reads CASSSSPGNEQYF. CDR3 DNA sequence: TGTGCCAGCAGCTCCTCGCCCGGCAATGAGCAGTACTTC. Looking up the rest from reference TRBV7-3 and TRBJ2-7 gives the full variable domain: GAGVSQTPSNKVTEKGKYVELRCDPISGHTALYWYRQSLGQGPEFLIYFQGTGAADDSGLPNDRFFAVRPEGSVSTLKIQRTERGDSAVYLCASSSSPGNEQYFGPGTRLTVT.

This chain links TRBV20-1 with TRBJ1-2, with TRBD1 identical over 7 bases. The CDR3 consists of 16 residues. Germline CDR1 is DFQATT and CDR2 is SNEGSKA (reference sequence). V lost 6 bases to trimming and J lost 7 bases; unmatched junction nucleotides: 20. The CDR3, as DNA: TGCAGTGCCCGGGAGGGGACAGACCCCAAACTACGTGGCTACACCTTC. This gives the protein CSAREGTDPKLRGYTF.

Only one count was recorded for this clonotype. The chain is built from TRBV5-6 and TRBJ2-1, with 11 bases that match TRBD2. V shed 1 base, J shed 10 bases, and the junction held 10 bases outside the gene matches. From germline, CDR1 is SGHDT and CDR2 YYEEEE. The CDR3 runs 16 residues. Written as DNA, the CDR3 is TGTGCCAGCAGCTTGCGCGGGACTAGCGGTAGAGGGGAGCAGTTCTTC. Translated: CASSLRGTSGRGEQFF.

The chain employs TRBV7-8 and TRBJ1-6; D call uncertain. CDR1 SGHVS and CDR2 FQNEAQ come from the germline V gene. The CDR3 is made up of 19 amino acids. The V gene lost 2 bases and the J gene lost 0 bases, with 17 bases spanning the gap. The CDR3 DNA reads TGTGCCAGCAGCTTAAAGTGGCAGAGGACCAGCTCCTATAATTCACCCCTCCACTTT. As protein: CASSLKWQRTSSYNSPLHF. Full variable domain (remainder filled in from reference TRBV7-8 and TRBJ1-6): GAGVSQSPRYKVAKRGQDVALRCDPISGHVSLFWYQQALGQGPEFLTYFQNEAQLDKSGLPSDRFFAERPEGSVSTLKIQRTQQEDSAVYLCASSLKWQRTSSYNSPLHFGNGTRLTVT.

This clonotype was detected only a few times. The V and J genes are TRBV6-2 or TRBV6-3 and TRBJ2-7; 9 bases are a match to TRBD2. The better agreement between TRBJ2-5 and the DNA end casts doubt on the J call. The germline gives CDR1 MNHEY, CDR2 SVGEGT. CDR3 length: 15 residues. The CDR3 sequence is CASSPGLAGEGTQYF. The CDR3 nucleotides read TGTGCCAGCAGTCCGGGACTAGCCGGCGAGGGGACCCAGTACTTC.

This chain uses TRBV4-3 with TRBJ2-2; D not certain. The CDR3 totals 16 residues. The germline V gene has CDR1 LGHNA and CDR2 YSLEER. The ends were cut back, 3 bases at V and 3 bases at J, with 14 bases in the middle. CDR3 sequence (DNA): TGCGCCAGCAGCCACCGACCCAGTGGGGACACCGGGGAGCTGTTTTTT. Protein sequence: CASSHRPSGDTGELFF.

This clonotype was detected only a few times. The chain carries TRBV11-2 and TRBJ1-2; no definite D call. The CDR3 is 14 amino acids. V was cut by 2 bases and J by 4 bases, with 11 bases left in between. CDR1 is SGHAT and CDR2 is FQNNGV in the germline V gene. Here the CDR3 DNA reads TGTGCCAGCAGCTTACAGTCGGGGATCTATGGCTACACCTTC. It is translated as CASSLQSGIYGYTF.

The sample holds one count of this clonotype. The CDR3 DNA is TGTGCCAGCAACCCTAGCGGGAGAGTAGGTGAGCAGTACTTC. This codes for CASNPSGRVGEQYF. The rearrangement links TRBV5-8 to TRBJ2-5; 10 bases agree with TRBD2. The germline CDR1 and CDR2 sequences are SGHTS and YDEGEE. This CDR3 is built from 14 residues. The V gene end was trimmed by 6 bases and the J gene end by 11 bases; junction bases not matched to a gene: 13.

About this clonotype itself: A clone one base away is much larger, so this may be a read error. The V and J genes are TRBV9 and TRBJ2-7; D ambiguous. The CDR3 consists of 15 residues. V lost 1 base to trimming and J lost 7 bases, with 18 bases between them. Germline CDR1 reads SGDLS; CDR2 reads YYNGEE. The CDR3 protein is CASSVSGDSYNEQYF. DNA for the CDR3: TGTGCCAGCAGCGTATCTGGGGATTCCTACAATGAGCAGTACTTC. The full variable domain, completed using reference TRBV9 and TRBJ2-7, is DSGVTQTPKHLITATGQRVTLRCSPRSGDLSVYWYQQSLDQGLQFLIQYYNGEERAKGNILERFSAQQFPDLHSELNLSSLELGDSALYFCASSVSGDSYNEQYFGPGTRLTVT.

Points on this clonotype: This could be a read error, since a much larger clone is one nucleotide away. CDR3 residues: CASSFSGRASDEQFF. CDR3 sequence (DNA): TGCGCCAGCAGCTTTAGCGGGAGGGCTTCCGATGAGCAGTTCTTC. This chain connects TRBV5-1 to TRBJ2-1; 11 nucleotides line up with TRBD2. CDR3 length equals 15 residues. CDR1 is SGHRS, CDR2 YFSETQ, per germline. With 2 bases clipped from V and 8 bases from J, the junction kept 6 bases outside the gene matches.

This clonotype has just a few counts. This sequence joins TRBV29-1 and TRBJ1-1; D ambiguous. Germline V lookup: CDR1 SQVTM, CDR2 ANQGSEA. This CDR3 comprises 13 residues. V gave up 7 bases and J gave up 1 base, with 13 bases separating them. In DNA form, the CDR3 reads TGCAGCGACGTTTCATGGGGGAACACTGAAGCTTTCTTT. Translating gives CSDVSWGNTEAFF.

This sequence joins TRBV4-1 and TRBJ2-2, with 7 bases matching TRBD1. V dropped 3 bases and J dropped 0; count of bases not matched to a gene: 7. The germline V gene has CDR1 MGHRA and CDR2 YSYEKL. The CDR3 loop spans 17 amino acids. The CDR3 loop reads CASSHPDRDPNTGELFF. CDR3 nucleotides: TGCGCCAGCAGCCATCCAGACAGGGATCCGAACACCGGGGAGCTGTTTTTT.

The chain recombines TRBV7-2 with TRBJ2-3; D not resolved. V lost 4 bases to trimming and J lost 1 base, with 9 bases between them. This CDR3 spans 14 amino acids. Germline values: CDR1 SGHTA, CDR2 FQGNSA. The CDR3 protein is CASSSTVGTDTQYF. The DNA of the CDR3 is TGTGCCAGCAGCTCGACGGTCGGCACAGATACGCAGTATTTT.

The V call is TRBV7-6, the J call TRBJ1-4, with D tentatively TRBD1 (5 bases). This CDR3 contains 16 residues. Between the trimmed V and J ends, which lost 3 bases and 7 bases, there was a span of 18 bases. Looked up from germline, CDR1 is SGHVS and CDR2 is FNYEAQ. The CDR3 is CASSFSGTRDSEKLFF. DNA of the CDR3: TGTGCCAGCAGCTTTTCCGGGACCAGGGATAGTGAAAAACTGTTTTTT. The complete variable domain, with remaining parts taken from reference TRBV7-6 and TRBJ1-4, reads GAGVSQSPRYKVTKRGQDVALRCDPISGHVSLYWYRQALGQGPEFLTYFNYEAQQDKSGLPNDRFSAERPEGSISTLTIQRTEQRDSAMYRCASSFSGTRDSEKLFFGSGTQLSVL.

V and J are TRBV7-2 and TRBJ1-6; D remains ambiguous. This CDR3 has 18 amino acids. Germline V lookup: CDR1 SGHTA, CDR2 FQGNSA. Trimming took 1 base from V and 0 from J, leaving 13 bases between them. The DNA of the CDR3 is TGTGCCAGCAGCTTAGAGTGGCACCCGAGCTCCTATAATTCACCCCTCCACTTT. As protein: CASSLEWHPSSYNSPLHF.

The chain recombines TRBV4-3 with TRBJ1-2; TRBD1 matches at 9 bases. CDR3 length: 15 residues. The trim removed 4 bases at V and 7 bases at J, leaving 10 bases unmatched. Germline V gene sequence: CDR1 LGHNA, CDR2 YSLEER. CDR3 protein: CASSRNGQGTGGYTF. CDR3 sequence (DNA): TGCGCCAGCAGCCGCAATGGACAGGGGACCGGTGGCTACACCTTC.

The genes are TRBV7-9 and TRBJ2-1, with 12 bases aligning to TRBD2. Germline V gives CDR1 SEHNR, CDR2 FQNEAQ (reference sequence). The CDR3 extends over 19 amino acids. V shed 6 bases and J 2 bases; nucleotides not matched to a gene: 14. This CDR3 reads CASSPITSGRPRAYNEQFF. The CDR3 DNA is TGTGCCAGCAGTCCGATCACTAGCGGGAGGCCGCGCGCCTACAATGAGCAGTTCTTC.

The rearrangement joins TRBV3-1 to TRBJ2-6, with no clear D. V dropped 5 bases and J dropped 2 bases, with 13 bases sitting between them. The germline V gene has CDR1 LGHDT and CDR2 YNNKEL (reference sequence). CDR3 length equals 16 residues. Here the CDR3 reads CASSAGWHTGANVLTF. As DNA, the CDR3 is TGTGCCAGCAGCGCCGGGTGGCATACTGGGGCCAACGTCCTGACTTTC.

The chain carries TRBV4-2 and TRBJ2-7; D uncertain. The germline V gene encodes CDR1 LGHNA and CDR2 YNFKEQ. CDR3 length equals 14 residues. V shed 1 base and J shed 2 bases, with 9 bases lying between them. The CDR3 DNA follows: TGTGCCAGCAGCCAAGCGTCGAAGCCCTACGAGCAGTACTTC. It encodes CASSQASKPYEQYF.